This entry features one TCR beta chain sequence. What it binds is not known. The CDR3 extends over 14 amino acids. V lost 5 bases and J 12 bases, leaving 22 bases between the germline ends. Germline assignment: CDR1 SEHNR and CDR2 FQNEAQ (reference sequence). This sample was taken from a study of cytomegalovirus exposure and HLA in healthy donors. At the level of the study: T cells numbering around 200 million yielded roughly 120 million unique TCR beta sequences in an earlier analysis. Study findings and constraints: HLA alleles were associated with 15,000 to 20,000 TCR beta sequences in a later analysis at 0.05 false discovery rate.

13 Jbeta primers and 60 Vbeta primers were used for the PCR. The table came from immunoSEQ multiplex PCR; TCRdb's copy has only in-frame clones and leaves some out. The data contain 140,000 or so clones, around 85% of them seen just once; the ten biggest clones take up 2.5% to 3%. The sequence was obtained from a woman aged 30 to 39 in good health and CMV-seronegative. The specimen was PBMCs. The chain combines TRBV7-9 with TRBJ1-1; D might be TRBD1 (6 bases). CDR3 sequence reads: CASSQVQYGRGTFF. CDR3 coding DNA: TGTGCCAGCAGCCAGGTACAGTACGGCAGGGGAACTTTCTTT.